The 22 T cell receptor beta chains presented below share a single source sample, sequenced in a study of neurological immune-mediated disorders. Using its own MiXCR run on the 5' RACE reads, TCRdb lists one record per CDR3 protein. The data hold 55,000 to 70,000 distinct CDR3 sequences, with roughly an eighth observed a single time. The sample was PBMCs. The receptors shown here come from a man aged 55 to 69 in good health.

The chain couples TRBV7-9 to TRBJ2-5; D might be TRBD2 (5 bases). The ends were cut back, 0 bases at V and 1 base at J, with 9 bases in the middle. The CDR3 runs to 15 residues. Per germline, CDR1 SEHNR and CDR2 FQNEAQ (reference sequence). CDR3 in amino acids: CASSLALTTQETQYF. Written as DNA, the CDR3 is TGTGCCAGCAGCTTAGCTCTGACTACCCAAGAGACCCAGTACTTC.

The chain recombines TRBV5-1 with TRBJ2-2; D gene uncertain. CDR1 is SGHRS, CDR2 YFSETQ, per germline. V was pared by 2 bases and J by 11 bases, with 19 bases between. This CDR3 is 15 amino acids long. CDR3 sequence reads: CASSLRVPTPVELFF. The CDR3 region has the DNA TGCGCCAGCAGCTTAAGGGTGCCAACACCGGTTGAGCTGTTTTTT.

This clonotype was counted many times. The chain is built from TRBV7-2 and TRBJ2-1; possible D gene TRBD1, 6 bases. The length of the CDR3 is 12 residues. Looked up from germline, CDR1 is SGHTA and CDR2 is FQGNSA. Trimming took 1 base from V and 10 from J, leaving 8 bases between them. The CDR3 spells CASSLEDREQFF. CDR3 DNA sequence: TGTGCCAGCAGCTTAGAGGACAGAGAGCAGTTCTTC. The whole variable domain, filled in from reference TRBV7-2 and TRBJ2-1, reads GAGVSQSPSNKVTEKGKDVELRCDPISGHTALYWYRQSLGQGLEFLIYFQGNSAPDKSGLPSDRFSAERTGGSVSTLTIQRTQQEDSAVYLCASSLEDREQFFGPGTRLTVL.

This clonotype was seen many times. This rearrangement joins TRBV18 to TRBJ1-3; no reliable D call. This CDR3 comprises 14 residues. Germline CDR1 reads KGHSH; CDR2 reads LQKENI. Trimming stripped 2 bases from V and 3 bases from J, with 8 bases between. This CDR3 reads CASSPIGYGNTIYF. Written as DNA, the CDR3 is TGTGCCAGCTCACCAATCGGATATGGAAACACCATATATTTT.

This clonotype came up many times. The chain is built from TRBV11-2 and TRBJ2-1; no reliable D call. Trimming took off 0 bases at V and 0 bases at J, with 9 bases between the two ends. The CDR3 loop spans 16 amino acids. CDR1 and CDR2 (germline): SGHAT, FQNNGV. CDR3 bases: TGTGCCAGCAGCTTAGAGGGTCACGGCTCCTACAATGAGCAGTTCTTC. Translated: CASSLEGHGSYNEQFF.

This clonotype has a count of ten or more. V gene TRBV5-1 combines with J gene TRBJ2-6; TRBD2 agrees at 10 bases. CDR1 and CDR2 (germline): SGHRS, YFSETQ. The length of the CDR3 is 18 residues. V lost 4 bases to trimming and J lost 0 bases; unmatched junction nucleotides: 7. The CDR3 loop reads CASSVFTSGISGANVLTF. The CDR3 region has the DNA TGCGCCAGCAGCGTCTTTACTAGCGGGATCTCTGGGGCCAACGTCCTGACTTTC.

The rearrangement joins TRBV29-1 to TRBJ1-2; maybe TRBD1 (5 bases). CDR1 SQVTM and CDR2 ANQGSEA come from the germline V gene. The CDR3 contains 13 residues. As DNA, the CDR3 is TGCAGAGTTAAAGGAGAGGGGAAGGATGGCTACACCTTC. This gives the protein CRVKGEGKDGYTF.

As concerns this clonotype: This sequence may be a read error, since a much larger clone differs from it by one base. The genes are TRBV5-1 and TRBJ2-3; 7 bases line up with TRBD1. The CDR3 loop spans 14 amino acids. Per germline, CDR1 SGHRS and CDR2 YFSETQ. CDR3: CASSSRDSTDTLYF. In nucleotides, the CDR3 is TGCGCCAGCAGCTCCCGGGACAGCACAGATACGCTGTATTTT.

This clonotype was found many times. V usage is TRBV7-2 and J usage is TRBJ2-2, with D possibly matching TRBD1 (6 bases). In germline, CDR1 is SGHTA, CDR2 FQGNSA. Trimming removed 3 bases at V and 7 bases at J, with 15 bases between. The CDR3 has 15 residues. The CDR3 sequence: CASSLGTNGNGELFF. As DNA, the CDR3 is TGTGCCAGCAGCTTGGGGACAAACGGGAACGGGGAGCTGTTTTTT.

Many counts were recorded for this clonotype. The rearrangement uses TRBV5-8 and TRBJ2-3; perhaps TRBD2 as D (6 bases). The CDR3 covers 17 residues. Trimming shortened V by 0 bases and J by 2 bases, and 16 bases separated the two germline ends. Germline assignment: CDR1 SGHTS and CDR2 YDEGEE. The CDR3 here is CASSLAEGVGFTDTQYF. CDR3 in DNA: TGTGCCAGCAGCTTGGCGGAGGGCGTGGGATTCACAGATACGCAGTATTTT.

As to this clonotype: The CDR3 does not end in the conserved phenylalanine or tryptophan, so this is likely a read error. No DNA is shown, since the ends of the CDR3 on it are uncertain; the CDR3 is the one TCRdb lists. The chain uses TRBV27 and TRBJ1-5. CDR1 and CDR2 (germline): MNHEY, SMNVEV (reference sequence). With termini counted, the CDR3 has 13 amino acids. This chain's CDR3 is CASSSRVDQPKHC.

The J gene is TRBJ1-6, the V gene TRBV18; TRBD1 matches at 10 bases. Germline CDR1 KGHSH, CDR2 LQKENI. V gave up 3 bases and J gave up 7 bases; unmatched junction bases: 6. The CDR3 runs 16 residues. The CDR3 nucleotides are TGTGCCAGCTCACCCCGACAGGGGGCTGTGAATTCACCCCTCCACTTT. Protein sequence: CASSPRQGAVNSPLHF.

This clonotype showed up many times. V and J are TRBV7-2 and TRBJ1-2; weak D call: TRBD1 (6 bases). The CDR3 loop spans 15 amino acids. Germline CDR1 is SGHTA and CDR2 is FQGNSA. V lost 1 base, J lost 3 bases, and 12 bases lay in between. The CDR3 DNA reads TGTGCCAGCAGCTTAGTAGGGGGGCCCTACTATGGCTACACCTTC. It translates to CASSLVGGPYYGYTF. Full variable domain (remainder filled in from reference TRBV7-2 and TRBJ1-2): GAGVSQSPSNKVTEKGKDVELRCDPISGHTALYWYRQSLGQGLEFLIYFQGNSAPDKSGLPSDRFSAERTGGSVSTLTIQRTQQEDSAVYLCASSLVGGPYYGYTFGSGTRLTVV.

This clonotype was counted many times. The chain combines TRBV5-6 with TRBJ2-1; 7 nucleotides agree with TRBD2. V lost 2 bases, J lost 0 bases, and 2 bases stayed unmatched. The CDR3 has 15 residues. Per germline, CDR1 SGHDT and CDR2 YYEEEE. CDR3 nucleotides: TGTGCCAGCAGCTTAGCGGGGAGCTCCTACAATGAGCAGTTCTTC. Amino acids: CASSLAGSSYNEQFF.

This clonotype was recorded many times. CDR3 sequence: CASSPPGGAGNTDTQYF. CDR3 bases: TGCGCCAGCAGTCCGCCCGGGGGAGCGGGGAACACAGATACGCAGTATTTT. The gene calls are TRBV5-1 and TRBJ2-3; TRBD2 aligns across 7 bases. After removal of 5 bases from V and 2 bases from J, the junction contained 14 bases not matched to a gene. Germline CDR1 and CDR2: SGHRS and YFSETQ. This CDR3 spans 17 amino acids. Full variable domain (outside the CDR3, taken from reference TRBV5-1 and TRBJ2-3): KAGVTQTPRYLIKTRGQQVTLSCSPISGHRSVSWYQQTPGQGLQFLFEYFSETQRNKGNFPGRFSGRQFSNSRSEMNVSTLELGDSALYLCASSPPGGAGNTDTQYFGPGTRLTVL.

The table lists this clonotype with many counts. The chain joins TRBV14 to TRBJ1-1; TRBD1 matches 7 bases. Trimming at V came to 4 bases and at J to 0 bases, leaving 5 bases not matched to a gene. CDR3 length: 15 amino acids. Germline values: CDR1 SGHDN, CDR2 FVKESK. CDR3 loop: CASSPQGRMNTEAFF. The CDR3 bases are TGTGCCAGCAGCCCACAGGGGAGAATGAACACTGAAGCTTTCTTT.

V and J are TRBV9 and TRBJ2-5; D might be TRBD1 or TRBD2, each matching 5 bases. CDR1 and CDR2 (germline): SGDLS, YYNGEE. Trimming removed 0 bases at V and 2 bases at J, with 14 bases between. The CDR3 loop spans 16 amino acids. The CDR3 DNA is TGTGCCAGCAGCGTAGGACGGGGCATGCTTCAAGAGACCCAGTACTTC. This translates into CASSVGRGMLQETQYF.

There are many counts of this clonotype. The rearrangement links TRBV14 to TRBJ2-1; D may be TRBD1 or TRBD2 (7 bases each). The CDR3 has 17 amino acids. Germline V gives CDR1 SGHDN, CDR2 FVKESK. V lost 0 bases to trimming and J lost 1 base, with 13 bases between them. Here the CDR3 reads CASSQEGGGRSYNEQFF. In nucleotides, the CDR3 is TGTGCCAGCAGCCAAGAGGGAGGGGGCCGATCCTACAATGAGCAGTTCTTC.

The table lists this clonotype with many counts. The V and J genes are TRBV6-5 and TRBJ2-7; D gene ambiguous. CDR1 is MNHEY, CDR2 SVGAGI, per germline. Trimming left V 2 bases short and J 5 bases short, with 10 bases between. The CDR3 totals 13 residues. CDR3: CASSYPPLNEQYF. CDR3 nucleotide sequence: TGTGCCAGCAGTTACCCCCCCTTGAACGAGCAGTACTTC.

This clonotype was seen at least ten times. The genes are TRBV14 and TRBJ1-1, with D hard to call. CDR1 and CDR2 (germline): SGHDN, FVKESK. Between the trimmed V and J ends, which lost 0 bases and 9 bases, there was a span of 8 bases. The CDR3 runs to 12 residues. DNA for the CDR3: TGTGCCAGCAGCCAAGATGTGGGGAAAGCTTTCTTT. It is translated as CASSQDVGKAFF.

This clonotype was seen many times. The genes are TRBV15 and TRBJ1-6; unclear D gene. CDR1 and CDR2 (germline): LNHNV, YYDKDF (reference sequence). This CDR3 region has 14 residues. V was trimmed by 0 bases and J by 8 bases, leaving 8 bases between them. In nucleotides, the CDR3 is TGTGCCACCAGCAGAGATCCGAGGGATTCACCCCTCCACTTT. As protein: CATSRDPRDSPLHF.

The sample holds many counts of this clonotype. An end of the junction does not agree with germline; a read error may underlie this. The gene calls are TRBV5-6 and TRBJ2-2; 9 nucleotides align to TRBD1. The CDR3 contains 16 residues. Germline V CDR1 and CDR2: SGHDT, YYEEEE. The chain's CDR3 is CASIHSGTGNAGELFF. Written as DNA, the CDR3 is TGTGCCAGCATCCATTCCGGGACAGGGAACGCCGGGGAGCTGTTTTTT.